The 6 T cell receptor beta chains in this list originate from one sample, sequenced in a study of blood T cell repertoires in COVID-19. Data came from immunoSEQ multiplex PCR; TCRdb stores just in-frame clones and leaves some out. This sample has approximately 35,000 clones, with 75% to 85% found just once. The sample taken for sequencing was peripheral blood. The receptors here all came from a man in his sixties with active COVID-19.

CDR3 protein: CASPPAGPYNEQFF. The CDR3 DNA follows: TGTGCCAGCCCGCCAGCGGGCCCCTACAATGAGCAGTTCTTC. This chain links TRBV2 with TRBJ2-1; possible D gene TRBD2, 6 bases. CDR1 and CDR2 from the germline V gene are SNHLY and FYNNEI. The V end was cut by 8 bases, the J end by 2 bases, with 13 bases between. The length of the CDR3 is 14 residues.

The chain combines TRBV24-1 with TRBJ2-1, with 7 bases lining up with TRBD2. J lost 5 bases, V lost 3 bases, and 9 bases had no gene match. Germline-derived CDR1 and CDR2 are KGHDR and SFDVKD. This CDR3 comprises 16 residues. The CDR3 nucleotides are TGTGCCACCAGTGATCCAAAAACTAGCGCAGACAATGAGCAGTTCTTC. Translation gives CATSDPKTSADNEQFF.

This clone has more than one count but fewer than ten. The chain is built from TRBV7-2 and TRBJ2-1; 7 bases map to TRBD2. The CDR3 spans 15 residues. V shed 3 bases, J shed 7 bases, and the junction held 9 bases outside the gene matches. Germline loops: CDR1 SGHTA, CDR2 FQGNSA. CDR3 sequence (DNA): TGTGCCAGCAGCTTGGGAGGGGTTTTTAGAAATGAGCAGTTCTTC. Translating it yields CASSLGGVFRNEQFF.

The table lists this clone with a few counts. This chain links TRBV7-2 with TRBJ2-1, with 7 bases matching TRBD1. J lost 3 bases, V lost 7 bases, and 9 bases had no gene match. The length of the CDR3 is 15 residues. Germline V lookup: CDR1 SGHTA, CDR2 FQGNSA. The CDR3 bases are TGTGCCAGCACACGATCCGGGGACAGCTACAATGAGCAGTTCTTC. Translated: CASTRSGDSYNEQFF.

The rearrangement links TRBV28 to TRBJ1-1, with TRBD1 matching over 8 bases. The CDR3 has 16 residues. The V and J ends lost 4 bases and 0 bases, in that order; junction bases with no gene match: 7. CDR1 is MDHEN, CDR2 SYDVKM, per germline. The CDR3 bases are TGTGCCAGCAGTTCGAGACAGGGGCGCATGAACACTGAAGCTTTCTTT. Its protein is CASSSRQGRMNTEAFF.

CDR3 residues: CASSLGGVTEKLFF. CDR3 DNA: TGTGCCAGCAGTTTGGGGGGAGTTACTGAAAAACTGTTTTTT. V gene TRBV28 combines with J gene TRBJ1-4; possibly TRBD1 for D (5 bases). Germline V lookup: CDR1 MDHEN, CDR2 SYDVKM. The V and J ends lost 3 bases and 7 bases respectively, with 12 bases between them. This CDR3 is 14 amino acids long.